A single T cell receptor beta chain is shown here with its context. Its antigen is still unknown. Based on CD45RO/CCR7/CD25/CD127/CD95/CD27, CD4+ regulatory, stem cell-like memory, naive and central memory cells were sorted. Reverse transcription of all isolated RNA meant that expressed TCRB transcripts were sequenced. The assay was immunoSEQ multiplex PCR, and TCRdb's table has in-frame clones only and misses some. The top ten clones hold less than 0.025% of a sample with hundreds of thousands of clones, around an eighth of them seen once. This entry belongs to a study of beta chain features in type 1 diabetes. For the study at large: Healthy donors and patients showed comparable age, gender and cell yields. General observations from the study: Researchers could not determine here whether HLA type influences TCRB rearrangement. Patients with Type 1 diabetes showed moderately but significantly shorter TCRB CDR3s in all four CD4+ subsets. For patients, the naive, central memory and Treg TCRB repertoires appeared more alike than for healthy donors.

Germline V CDR1 and CDR2: ENHRY, SYGVKD. CDR3 size: 15 residues. Trimming removed 11 bases from V and 5 bases from J; junction bases left unmatched: 17. The chain employs TRBV10-3 and TRBJ2-5, with 7 bases fitting TRBD1. This sequence was found in a man aged 18 to 30 with type 1 diabetes. The sample was naive CD4+ T cells from blood. The CDR3 sequence: CASKGSTGDRETQYF. The CDR3 bases are TGTGCCTCTAAGGGGAGTACAGGGGATAGGGAGACCCAGTACTTC.